Following are 3 T cell receptor beta chains from one sample sequenced in a study of blood T cell repertoires in COVID-19. Generated by immunoSEQ multiplex PCR, the TCRdb table keeps only in-frame clones and is missing some. The table records around 130,000 clones, around 80% of them present only once. Source material: peripheral blood. The receptors stem from a woman aged 60-70 years with acute or convalescent COVID-19.

The V gene is TRBV30, the J gene TRBJ2-7; perhaps TRBD1 as D (5 bases). V was shortened by 7 bases and J by 4 bases, with 20 bases between the two germline ends. Germline V gives CDR1 GTSNPN, CDR2 SVGIG (reference sequence). The CDR3 runs to 14 residues. CDR3 sequence: CAFDSRPIFYEQYF. The CDR3 nucleotides are TGTGCCTTTGACAGCAGGCCCATTTTTTACGAGCAGTACTTC.

This chain's CDR3 is CASSVGGYGNTIYF. DNA of the CDR3: TGTGCCAGCAGCGTAGGGGGCTATGGAAACACCATATATTTT. The rearrangement joins TRBV9 to TRBJ1-3; D might be TRBD1 (5 bases). Trimming removed 0 bases from V and 3 bases from J, with 7 bases in between. The CDR3 loop spans 14 amino acids. The germline CDR1 and CDR2 sequences are SGDLS and YYNGEE.

The chain is built from TRBV5-6 and TRBJ2-2, with TRBD2 matching over 12 bases. Trimming removed 7 bases from V and 3 bases from J; junction bases left unmatched: 10. This CDR3 contains 17 residues. Germline values: CDR1 SGHDT, CDR2 YYEEEE. CDR3 sequence (DNA): TGTGCCAGCGGAAGAAGGACTAGCGGGGTGCACACCGGGGAGCTGTTTTTT. This encodes CASGRRTSGVHTGELFF.